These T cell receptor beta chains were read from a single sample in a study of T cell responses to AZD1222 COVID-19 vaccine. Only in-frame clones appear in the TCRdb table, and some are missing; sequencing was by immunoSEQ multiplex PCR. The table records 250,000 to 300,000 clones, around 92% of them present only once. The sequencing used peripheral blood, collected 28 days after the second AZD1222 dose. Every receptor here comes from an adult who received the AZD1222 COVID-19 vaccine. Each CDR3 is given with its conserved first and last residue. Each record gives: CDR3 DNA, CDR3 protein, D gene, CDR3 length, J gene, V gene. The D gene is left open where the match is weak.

CDR3nt: TGTGCCAGCAGCCTCTTTGGGGAAAAACTGTTTTTT; CDR3aa: CASSLFGEKLFF; d_gene: -; len: 12; j_gene: TRBJ1-4; v_gene: TRBV7-2
CDR3nt: TGTGCCAGTACCGCCCCGGACAAGGTAAGATGCCAGCCCCAGCATTTT; CDR3aa: CASTAPDKVRCQPQHF; d_gene: -; len: 16; j_gene: TRBJ1-5; v_gene: TRBV2
CDR3nt: TGTGCCAGTAGGGGGGACGTGTGGAGGGAAAAACTGTTTTTT; CDR3aa: CASRGDVWREKLFF; d_gene: -; len: 14; j_gene: TRBJ1-4; v_gene: TRBV19
CDR3nt: TGTGCCAGCAGTACCCAGCGGTGGGGCTCGGATGAGCAGTTCTTC; CDR3aa: CASSTQRWGSDEQFF; d_gene: -; len: 15; j_gene: TRBJ2-1; v_gene: TRBV27
CDR3nt: TGTGCCAGCAGCCGGGGGCGGCAGGCGAGCACAGATACGCAGTATTTT; CDR3aa: CASSRGRQASTDTQYF; d_gene: -; len: 16; j_gene: TRBJ2-3; v_gene: TRBV5-6
CDR3nt: TGCGCCAGCAGCTTGGCGGGGGTTGGTGAAGCTTTCTTT; CDR3aa: CASSLAGVGEAFF; d_gene: -; len: 13; j_gene: TRBJ1-1; v_gene: TRBV5-1
CDR3nt: TGTGCCAGCAGTCGAACTAGCGGGAGGGCCAGGATAACTCGAGAGACCCAGTACTTC; CDR3aa: CASSRTSGRARITRETQYF; d_gene: TRBD2; len: 19; j_gene: TRBJ2-5; v_gene: TRBV28
CDR3nt: TGTGCCAGCAGCTGGGCTAGCGGGGGTGGAGAGACCCAGTACTTC; CDR3aa: CASSWASGGGETQYF; d_gene: TRBD2; len: 15; j_gene: TRBJ2-5; v_gene: TRBV2
CDR3nt: TGTGCCAGTACCGGACAGGGGGCGCTTAACTATGGCTACACCTTC; CDR3aa: CASTGQGALNYGYTF; d_gene: TRBD1; len: 15; j_gene: TRBJ1-2; v_gene: TRBV19
CDR3nt: TGCAGCGCTGGGACAGGGGGAACGAACACTGAAGCTTTCTTT; CDR3aa: CSAGTGGTNTEAFF; d_gene: TRBD1; len: 14; j_gene: TRBJ1-1; v_gene: TRBV29-1